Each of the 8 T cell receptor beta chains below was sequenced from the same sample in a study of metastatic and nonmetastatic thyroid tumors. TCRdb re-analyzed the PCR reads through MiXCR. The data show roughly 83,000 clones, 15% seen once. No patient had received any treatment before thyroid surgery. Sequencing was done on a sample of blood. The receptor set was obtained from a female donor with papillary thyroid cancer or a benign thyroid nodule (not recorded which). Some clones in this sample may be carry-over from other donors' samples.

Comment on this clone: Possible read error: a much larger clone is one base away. This CDR3 reads CASSPRGLETQYF. The CDR3 DNA is TGTGCCAGCAGCCCTCGGGGGCTGGAGACCCAGTACTTC. The J gene is TRBJ2-5, the V gene TRBV7-3; D may be TRBD1 or TRBD2 (6 bases each). V lost 5 bases and J 5 bases, leaving 12 bases between the germline ends. In germline, CDR1 is SGHTA, CDR2 FQGTGA. The CDR3 has 13 residues.

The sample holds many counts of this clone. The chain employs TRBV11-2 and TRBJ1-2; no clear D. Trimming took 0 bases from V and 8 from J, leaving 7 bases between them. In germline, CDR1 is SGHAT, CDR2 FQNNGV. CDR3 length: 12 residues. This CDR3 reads CASSLDRVGYTF. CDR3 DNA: TGTGCCAGCAGCTTAGACAGAGTAGGCTACACCTTC. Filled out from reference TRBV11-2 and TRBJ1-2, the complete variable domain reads EAGVAQSPRYKIIEKRQSVAFWCNPISGHATLYWYQQILGQGPKLLIQFQNNGVVDDSQLPKDRFSAERLKGVDSTLKIQPAKLEDSAVYLCASSLDRVGYTFGSGTRLTVV.

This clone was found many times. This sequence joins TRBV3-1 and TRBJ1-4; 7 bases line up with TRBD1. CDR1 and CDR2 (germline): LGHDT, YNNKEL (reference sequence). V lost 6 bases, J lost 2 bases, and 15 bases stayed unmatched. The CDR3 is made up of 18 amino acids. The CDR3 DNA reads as TGTGCCAGCAGTCCTACTTTTGGACAGGTGGCCACTAATGAAAAACTGTTTTTT. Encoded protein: CASSPTFGQVATNEKLFF.

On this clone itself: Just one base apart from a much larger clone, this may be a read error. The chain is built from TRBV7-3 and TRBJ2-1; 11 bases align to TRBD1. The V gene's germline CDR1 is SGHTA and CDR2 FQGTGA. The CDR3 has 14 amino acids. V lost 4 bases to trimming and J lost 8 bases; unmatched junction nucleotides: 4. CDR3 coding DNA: TGTGCCAGCAGCTGGACAGGGGGCTCGGATGAGCAGTTCTTC. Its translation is CASSWTGGSDEQFF.

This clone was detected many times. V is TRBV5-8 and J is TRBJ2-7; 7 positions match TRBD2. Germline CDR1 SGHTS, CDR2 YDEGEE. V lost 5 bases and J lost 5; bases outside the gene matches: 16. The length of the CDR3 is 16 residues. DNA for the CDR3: TGTGCCAGCAGAGCCCGGGGAGGGGCCGTGAGGAACGAGCAGTACTTC. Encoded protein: CASRARGGAVRNEQYF.

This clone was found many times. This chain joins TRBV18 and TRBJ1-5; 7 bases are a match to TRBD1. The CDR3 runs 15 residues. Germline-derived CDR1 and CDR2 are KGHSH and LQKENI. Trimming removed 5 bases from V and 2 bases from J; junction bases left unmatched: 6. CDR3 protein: CASSKTGEGNQPQHF. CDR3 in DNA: TGTGCCAGCTCAAAAACAGGGGAGGGCAATCAGCCCCAGCATTTT.

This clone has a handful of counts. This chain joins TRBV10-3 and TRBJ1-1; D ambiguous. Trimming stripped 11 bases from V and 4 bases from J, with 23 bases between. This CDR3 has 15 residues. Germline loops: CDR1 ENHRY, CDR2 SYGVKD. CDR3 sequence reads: CASLGSARFVTEAFF. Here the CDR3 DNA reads TGTGCCTCTCTTGGGTCGGCCCGGTTCGTCACTGAAGCTTTCTTT.

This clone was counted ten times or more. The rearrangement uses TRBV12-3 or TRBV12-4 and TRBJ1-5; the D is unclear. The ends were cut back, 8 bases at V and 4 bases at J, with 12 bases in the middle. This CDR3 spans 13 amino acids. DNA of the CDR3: TGTGCCAGCGGGTGGAGTAAGAATCAGCCCCAGCATTTT. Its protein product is CASGWSKNQPQHF.